This T cell receptor (beta chain) is drawn from a study of blood T cell repertoires in COVID-19. Study context: Acute and convalescent COVID-19 specimens originated in the United States, Italy and Spain. PBMCs, B-cell-depleted T cells, or T cells were the source of the cDNA or gDNA that made up the material.

Methods used by the authors: Estimation of nucleated cell counts relied on the amplification of reference gene primers. TCRdb's table, derived via immunoSEQ multiplex PCR, lists solely in-frame clones and lacks some. The V and J calls and the clone size are those of that table, but D and trimming were determined from the DNA. Found here are about 320,000 clones, 80% to 90% of them singletons; the top ten hold roughly 6.7%. V lost 3 bases to trimming and J lost 4 bases; unmatched junction nucleotides: 8. CDR1 is SQVTM and CDR2 is ANQGSEA in the germline V gene. The CDR3 is 14 residues long. The sequence derives from a man aged 18 to 35 who had recovered from COVID-19. The rearrangement uses TRBV29-1 and TRBJ2-5; 7 bases are a match to TRBD1. The sequenced sample consisted of peripheral blood. CDR3 coding DNA: TGCAGCGTTGATAAGGGGGCTCTTGTAGAGACCCAGTACTTC. Its translation is CSVDKGALVETQYF.